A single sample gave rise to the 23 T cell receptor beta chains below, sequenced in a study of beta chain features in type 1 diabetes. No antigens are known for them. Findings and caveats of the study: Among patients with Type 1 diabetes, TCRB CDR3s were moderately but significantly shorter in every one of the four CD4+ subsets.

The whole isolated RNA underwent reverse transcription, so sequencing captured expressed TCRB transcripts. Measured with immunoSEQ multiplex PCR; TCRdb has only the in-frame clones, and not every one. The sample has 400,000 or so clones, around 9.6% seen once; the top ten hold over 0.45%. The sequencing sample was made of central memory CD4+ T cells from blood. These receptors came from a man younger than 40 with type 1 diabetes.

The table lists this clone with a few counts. The CDR3 spells CASSLSLAGATQFF. CDR3 nucleotide sequence: TGTGCCAGCAGCTTAAGTCTAGCGGGGGCCACGCAGTTCTTC. The rearrangement links TRBV7-3 to TRBJ2-1; 10 bases match TRBD2. This CDR3 is built from 14 residues. Per germline, CDR1 SGHTA and CDR2 FQGTGA. The trim removed 1 base at V and 12 bases at J, leaving 6 bases unmatched.

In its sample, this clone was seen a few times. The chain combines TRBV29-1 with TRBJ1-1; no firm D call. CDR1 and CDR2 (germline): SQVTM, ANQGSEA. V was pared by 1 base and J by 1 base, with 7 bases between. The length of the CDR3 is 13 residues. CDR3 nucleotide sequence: TGCAGCGTTGAAGTGGCACAGAACACTGAAGCTTTCTTT. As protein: CSVEVAQNTEAFF.

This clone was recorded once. CDR3 loop: CASSPQAGVPDTQYF. In nucleotides, the CDR3 is TGTGCCAGCAGCCCCCAGGCGGGAGTCCCAGATACGCAGTATTTT. This rearrangement joins TRBV7-8 to TRBJ2-3, with 7 nucleotides matching TRBD2. This CDR3 contains 15 residues. V trimming: 5 bases; J trimming: 4 bases; junction bases outside the gene matches: 9. CDR1 is SGHVS and CDR2 is FQNEAQ in the germline V gene.

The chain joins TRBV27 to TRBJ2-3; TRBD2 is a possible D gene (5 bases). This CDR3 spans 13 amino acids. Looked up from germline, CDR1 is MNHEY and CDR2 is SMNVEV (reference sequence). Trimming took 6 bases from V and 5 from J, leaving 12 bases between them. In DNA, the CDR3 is TGTGCCAGCAGCTTGGAGCGGAGAGATACGCAGTATTTT. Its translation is CASSLERRDTQYF.

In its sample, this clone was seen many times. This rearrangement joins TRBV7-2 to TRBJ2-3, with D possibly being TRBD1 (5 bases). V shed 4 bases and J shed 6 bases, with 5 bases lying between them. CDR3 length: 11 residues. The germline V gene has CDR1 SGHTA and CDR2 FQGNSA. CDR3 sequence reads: CASSWGDTQYF. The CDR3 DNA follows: TGTGCCAGCAGCTGGGGCGATACGCAGTATTTT.

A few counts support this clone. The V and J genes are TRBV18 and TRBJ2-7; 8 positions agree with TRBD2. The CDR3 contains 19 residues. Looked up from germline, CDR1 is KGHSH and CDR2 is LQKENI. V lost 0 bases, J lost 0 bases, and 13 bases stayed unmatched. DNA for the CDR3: TGTGCCAGCTCACCACCGGGGGTGAAACTAGCGGCCCTCTCCTACGAGCAGTACTTC. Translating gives CASSPPGVKLAALSYEQYF. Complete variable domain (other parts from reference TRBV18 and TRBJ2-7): NAGVMQNPRHLVRRRGQEARLRCSPMKGHSHVYWYRQLPEEGLKFMVYLQKENIIDESGMPKERFSAEFPKEGPSILRIQQVVRGDSAAYFCASSPPGVKLAALSYEQYFGPGTRLTVT.

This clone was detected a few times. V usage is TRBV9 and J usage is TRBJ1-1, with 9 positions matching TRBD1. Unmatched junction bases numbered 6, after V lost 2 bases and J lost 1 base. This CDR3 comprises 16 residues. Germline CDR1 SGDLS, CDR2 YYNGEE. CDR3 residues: CASSVTTGGRNTEAFF. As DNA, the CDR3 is TGTGCCAGCAGCGTCACTACAGGGGGCAGGAACACTGAAGCTTTCTTT. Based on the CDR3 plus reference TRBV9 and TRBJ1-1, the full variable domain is DSGVTQTPKHLITATGQRVTLRCSPRSGDLSVYWYQQSLDQGLQFLIQYYNGEERAKGNILERFSAQQFPDLHSELNLSSLELGDSALYFCASSVTTGGRNTEAFFGQGTRLTVV.

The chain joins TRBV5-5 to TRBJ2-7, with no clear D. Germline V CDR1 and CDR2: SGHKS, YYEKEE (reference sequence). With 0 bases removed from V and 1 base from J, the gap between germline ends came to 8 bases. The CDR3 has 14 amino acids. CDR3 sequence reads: CASSLVAESYEQYF. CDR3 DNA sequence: TGTGCCAGCAGCTTGGTTGCCGAATCCTACGAGCAGTACTTC.

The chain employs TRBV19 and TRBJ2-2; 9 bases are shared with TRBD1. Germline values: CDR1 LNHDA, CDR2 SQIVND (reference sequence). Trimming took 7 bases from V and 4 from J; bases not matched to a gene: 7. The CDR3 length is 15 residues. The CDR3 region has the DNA TGTGCCAGTATTTTACAGGGGGCGGGCACCGGGGAGCTGTTTTTT. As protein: CASILQGAGTGELFF.

The CDR3 region is CASSPPGQGYEQYF. CDR3 nucleotide sequence: TGTGCCAGCAGCCCCCCGGGACAGGGCTACGAGCAGTACTTC. The V gene is TRBV11-2, the J gene TRBJ2-7, with 9 bases aligning to TRBD1. Germline assignment: CDR1 SGHAT and CDR2 FQNNGV. The CDR3 has 14 residues. V was pared by 5 bases and J by 3 bases, with 5 bases of the junction left unmatched.

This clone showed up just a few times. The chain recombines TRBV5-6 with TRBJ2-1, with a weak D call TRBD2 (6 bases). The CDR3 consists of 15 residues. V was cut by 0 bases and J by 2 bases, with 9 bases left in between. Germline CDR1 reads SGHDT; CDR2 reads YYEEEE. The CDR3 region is CASSLGREPYNEQFF. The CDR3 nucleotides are TGTGCCAGCAGCTTGGGGAGGGAACCCTACAATGAGCAGTTCTTC. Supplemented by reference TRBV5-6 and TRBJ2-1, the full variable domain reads DAGVTQSPTHLIKTRGQQVTLRCSPKSGHDTVSWYQQALGQGPQFIFQYYEEEERQRGNFPDRFSGHQFPNYSSELNVNALLLGDSALYLCASSLGREPYNEQFFGPGTRLTVL.

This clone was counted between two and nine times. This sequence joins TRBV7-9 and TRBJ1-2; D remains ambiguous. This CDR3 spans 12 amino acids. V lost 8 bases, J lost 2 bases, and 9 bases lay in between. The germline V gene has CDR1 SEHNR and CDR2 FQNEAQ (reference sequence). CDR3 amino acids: CASLIGNYGYTF. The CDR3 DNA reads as TGTGCCAGCCTCATAGGAAACTATGGCTACACCTTC. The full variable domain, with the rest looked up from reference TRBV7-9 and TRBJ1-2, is DTGVSQNPRHKITKRGQNVTFRCDPISEHNRLYWYRQTLGQGPEFLTYFQNEAQLEKSRLLSDRFSAERPKGSFSTLEIQRTEQGDSAMYLCASLIGNYGYTFGSGTRLTVV.

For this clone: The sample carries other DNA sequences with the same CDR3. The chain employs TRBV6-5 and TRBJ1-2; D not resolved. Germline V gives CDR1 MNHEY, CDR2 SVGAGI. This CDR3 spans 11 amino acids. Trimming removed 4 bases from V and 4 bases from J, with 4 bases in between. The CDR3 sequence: CASSSGYGYTF. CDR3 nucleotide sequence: TGTGCCAGCAGTTCGGGCTATGGCTACACCTTC.

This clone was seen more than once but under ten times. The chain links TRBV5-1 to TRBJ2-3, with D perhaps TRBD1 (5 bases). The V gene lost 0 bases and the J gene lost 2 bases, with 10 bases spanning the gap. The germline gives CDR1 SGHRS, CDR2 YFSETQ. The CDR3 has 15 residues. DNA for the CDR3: TGCGCCAGCAGCTTGGGACAGTTGGACACAGATACGCAGTATTTT. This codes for CASSLGQLDTDTQYF. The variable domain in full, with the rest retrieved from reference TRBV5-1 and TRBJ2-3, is KAGVTQTPRYLIKTRGQQVTLSCSPISGHRSVSWYQQTPGQGLQFLFEYFSETQRNKGNFPGRFSGRQFSNSRSEMNVSTLELGDSALYLCASSLGQLDTDTQYFGPGTRLTVL.

CDR3 sequence reads: CASSLAGHSGELFF. The CDR3 bases are TGTGCCAGTAGTCTAGCGGGGCACTCCGGGGAGCTGTTTTTT. The rearrangement links TRBV19 to TRBJ2-2; 9 nucleotides align to TRBD2. With V trimmed by 5 bases and J by 6 bases, 4 bases remained unmatched. Per the germline V gene, CDR1 is LNHDA and CDR2 is SQIVND (reference sequence). The CDR3 is 14 residues long.

The CDR3 spells CASSYSTAGGTQYF. CDR3 coding DNA: TGTGCCAGCAGTTACTCGACGGCCGGGGGGACCCAGTACTTC. The chain links TRBV6-5 to TRBJ2-5; tentative D call: TRBD2 (6 bases). The CDR3 is made up of 14 amino acids. CDR1 is MNHEY, CDR2 SVGAGI, per germline. V lost 0 bases and J 7 bases, leaving 12 bases between the germline ends.

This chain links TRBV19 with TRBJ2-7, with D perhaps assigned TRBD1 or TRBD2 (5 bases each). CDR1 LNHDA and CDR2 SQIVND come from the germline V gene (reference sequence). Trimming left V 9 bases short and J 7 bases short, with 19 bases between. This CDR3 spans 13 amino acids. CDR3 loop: CASSWDALGEQYF. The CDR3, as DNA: TGTGCCAGCAGTTGGGACGCCCTGGGGGAGCAGTACTTC.

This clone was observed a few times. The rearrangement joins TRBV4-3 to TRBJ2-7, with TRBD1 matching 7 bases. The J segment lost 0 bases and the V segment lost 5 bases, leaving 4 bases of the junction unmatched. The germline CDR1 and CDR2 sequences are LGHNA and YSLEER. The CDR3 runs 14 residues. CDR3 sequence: CASSGRTGSYEQYF. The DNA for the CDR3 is TGCGCCAGCAGCGGACGGACAGGCTCCTACGAGCAGTACTTC.

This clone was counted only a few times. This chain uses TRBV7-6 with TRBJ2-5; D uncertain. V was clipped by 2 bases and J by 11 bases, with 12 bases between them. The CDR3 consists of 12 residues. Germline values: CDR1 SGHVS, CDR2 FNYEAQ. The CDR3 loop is CASSLRDGLQYF. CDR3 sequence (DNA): TGTGCCAGCAGCTTACGTGATGGGTTGCAGTACTTC.

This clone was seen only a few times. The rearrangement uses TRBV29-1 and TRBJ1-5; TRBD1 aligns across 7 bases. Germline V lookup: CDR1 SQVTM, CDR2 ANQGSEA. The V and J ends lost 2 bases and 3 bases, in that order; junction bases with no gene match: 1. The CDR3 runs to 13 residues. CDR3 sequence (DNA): TGCAGCGTTGAACAGGGGGACAATCAGCCCCAGCATTTT. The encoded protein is CSVEQGDNQPQHF.

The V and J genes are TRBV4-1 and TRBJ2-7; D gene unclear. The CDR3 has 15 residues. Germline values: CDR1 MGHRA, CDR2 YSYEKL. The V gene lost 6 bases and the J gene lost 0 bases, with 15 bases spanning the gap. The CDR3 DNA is TGCGCCAGCAGTTACGAACGTTCGAGCTCCTACGAGCAGTACTTC. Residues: CASSYERSSSYEQYF.

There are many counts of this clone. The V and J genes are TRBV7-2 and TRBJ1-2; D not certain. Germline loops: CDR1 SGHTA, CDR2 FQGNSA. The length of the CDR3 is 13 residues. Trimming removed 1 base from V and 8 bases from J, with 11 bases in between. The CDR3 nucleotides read TGTGCCAGCAGCTTAGTTTGGGGAGACGGCTACACCTTC. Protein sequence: CASSLVWGDGYTF.

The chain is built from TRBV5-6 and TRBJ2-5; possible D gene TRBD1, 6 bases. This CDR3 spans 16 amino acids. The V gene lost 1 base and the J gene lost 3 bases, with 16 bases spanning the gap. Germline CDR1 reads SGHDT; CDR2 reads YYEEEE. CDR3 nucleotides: TGTGCCAGCAGCTTGATAGCAGGGGCGCGGAAAGAGACCCAGTACTTC. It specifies CASSLIAGARKETQYF.